Listed here are 21 T cell receptor beta chains from one sample, sequenced in a study of OX40 agonist ivuxolimab in advanced cancers. Clones were read by immunoSEQ multiplex PCR, and TCRdb kept only the in-frame ones, dropping some. Among roughly 30,000 clones listed, roughly 90% were seen once. This sample comprised CD4+ or CD8+ T cells sorted from blood, obtained in a trial of the OX40 agonist ivuxolimab. These receptors all come from an adult with an advanced solid tumor such as melanoma, head and neck, liver or kidney cancer.

The chain is built from TRBV13 and TRBJ2-7; possibly TRBD2 for D (6 bases). This CDR3 spans 12 amino acids. Between the trimmed V and J ends, which lost 4 bases and 6 bases, there was a span of 10 bases. The germline gives CDR1 PRHDT, CDR2 FYEKMQ (reference sequence). The DNA of the CDR3 is TGTGCCAGCAGCTACGGGGGATCCGAGCAGTACTTC. It translates to CASSYGGSEQYF.

The CDR3: CASSPLAGGSTDTQYF. In DNA, the CDR3 is TGTGCCAGTAGCCCTTTAGCGGGGGGGTCGACAGATACGCAGTATTTT. This rearrangement joins TRBV19 to TRBJ2-3, with TRBD2 identical over 11 bases. CDR1 LNHDA and CDR2 SQIVND come from the germline V gene (reference sequence). The CDR3 covers 16 residues. V lost 6 bases, J lost 3 bases, and 8 bases stayed unmatched.

The J gene is TRBJ2-7, the V gene TRBV6-5, with D possibly called TRBD1 or TRBD2 (6 bases each). The V end was cut by 0 bases, the J end by 0 bases, with 12 bases between. This CDR3 has 16 residues. Germline V gene sequence: CDR1 MNHEY, CDR2 SVGAGI. The CDR3 region is CASSYSGGLVSYEQYF. The CDR3 nucleotides are TGTGCCAGCAGTTACTCGGGGGGCCTCGTCTCCTACGAGCAGTACTTC.

The genes are TRBV6-1 and TRBJ1-3; D gene uncertain. Germline lookup yields CDR1 MNHNS and CDR2 SASEGT. This CDR3 contains 15 residues. Trimming left V 6 bases short and J 0 bases short, with 12 bases between. DNA of the CDR3: TGTGCCAGCAGCCTAGACACGAACTCTGGAAACACCATATATTTT. This translates into CASSLDTNSGNTIYF.

This chain connects TRBV6-5 to TRBJ1-1; D possibly corresponds to TRBD1 (5 bases). V lost 6 bases to trimming and J lost 0 bases, with 8 bases between them. The germline V gene encodes CDR1 MNHEY and CDR2 SVGAGI. The CDR3 loop spans 13 amino acids. The CDR3 loop is CASRGALNTEAFF. The CDR3 region has the DNA TGTGCCAGCAGAGGGGCATTGAACACTGAAGCTTTCTTT.

J is TRBJ1-2 and V is TRBV4-1; possibly TRBD1 for D (5 bases). The germline V and J ends were trimmed by 5 bases and 3 bases, with 22 bases remaining between them. The CDR3 extends over 17 amino acids. Germline assignment: CDR1 MGHRA and CDR2 YSYEKL. As DNA, the CDR3 is TGCGCCAGCAGCGAGAGGGCAGGGCCGGGCTCTTACTATGGCTACACCTTC. As protein: CASSERAGPGSYYGYTF.

A remark on this clone: Distinct nucleotide sequences in the sample also encode this CDR3. The J gene is TRBJ2-2, the V gene TRBV9; D gene uncertain. V lost 4 bases and J lost 0, with 1 base in between. CDR1 and CDR2 from the germline V gene are SGDLS and YYNGEE. This CDR3 is 12 amino acids long. CDR3 nucleotides: TGTGCCAGCAGCCCGAACACCGGGGAGCTGTTTTTT. It translates to CASSPNTGELFF.

The chain joins TRBV9 to TRBJ2-1; TRBD2 agrees at 9 bases. The V gene's germline CDR1 is SGDLS and CDR2 YYNGEE. The CDR3 runs to 18 residues. The ends lost 0 bases at V and 5 bases at J; junction bases unmatched: 12. Here the CDR3 DNA reads TGTGCCAGCAGCGTAGGACTAGCGGAAACCCTTTCTGACAATGAGCAGTTCTTC. Protein product: CASSVGLAETLSDNEQFF.

With regard to this clone: At one boundary the junction diverges from the germline segment, which might be a read error. This chain joins TRBV10-2 and TRBJ1-5; TRBD1 matches 8 bases. The CDR3 is 15 residues long. Germline V CDR1 and CDR2: WSHSY, SAAADI. CDR3 sequence (DNA): TGCGCCACCAGTTTGACAGGGGCAGTCAATCAGCCCCAGCATTTT. Translating gives CATSLTGAVNQPQHF.

The chain uses TRBV4-2 and TRBJ2-1; D gene unclear. Trimming removed 4 bases at V and 7 bases at J, with 5 bases between. The germline CDR1 and CDR2 sequences are LGHNA and YNFKEQ. The CDR3 runs 11 residues. DNA of the CDR3: TGTGCCAGCAGCCTTGGAAATGAGCAGTTCTTC. It specifies CASSLGNEQFF.

The J gene is TRBJ2-7, the V gene TRBV4-1, with D perhaps matching TRBD1 or TRBD2 (5 bases each). The V gene's germline CDR1 is MGHRA and CDR2 YSYEKL. The V end was cut by 5 bases, the J end by 0 bases, with 11 bases between. The CDR3 runs 14 residues. In DNA, the CDR3 is TGCGCCAGCAGCTTGGGACGGAGCTCCTACGAGCAGTACTTC. It yields the protein CASSLGRSSYEQYF.

The chain joins TRBV4-1 to TRBJ2-7; D gene ambiguous. This CDR3 comprises 13 residues. Between the trimmed V and J ends, which lost 0 bases and 2 bases, there was a span of 5 bases. The V gene's germline CDR1 is MGHRA and CDR2 YSYEKL. This chain's CDR3 is CASSQESPYEQYF. CDR3 DNA sequence: TGCGCCAGCAGCCAAGAAAGCCCCTACGAGCAGTACTTC.

As for this clone: A read error may account for a junction end that differs from germline. The chain is built from TRBV9 and TRBJ2-5, with TRBD2 matching over 9 bases. Germline assignment: CDR1 SGDLS and CDR2 YYNGEE. This CDR3 contains 13 residues. The DNA for the CDR3 is TGTGCCAGTAGCGGGGGCTTCCAAGAGACCCAGTACTTC. Translation: CASSGGFQETQYF.

Turning to this clone: The junction shows a germline mismatch at one end, possibly a read error. This chain uses TRBV7-9 with TRBJ2-5, with 9 bases matching TRBD1. CDR3 length: 17 residues. CDR1 SEHNR and CDR2 FQNEAQ come from the germline V gene (reference sequence). DNA of the CDR3: TGTGCCAGCAGTTTAGACTGGAACAGGGGGCAAGAAGAGACCCAGTACTTC. Its protein is CASSLDWNRGQEETQYF.

The chain uses TRBV7-6 and TRBJ2-1; D not resolved. There are 16 residues in the CDR3. Trimming shortened V by 4 bases and J by 0 bases, and 13 bases separated the two germline ends. The germline V gene has CDR1 SGHVS and CDR2 FNYEAQ. In DNA, the CDR3 is TGTGCCAGCAGCTCAGAAGGGCTGAGCTCCTACAATGAGCAGTTCTTC. Translated, it gives CASSSEGLSSYNEQFF.

The rearrangement links TRBV27 to TRBJ2-5; 7 nucleotides agree with TRBD1. The CDR3 totals 15 residues. In germline, CDR1 is MNHEY, CDR2 SMNVEV (reference sequence). Unmatched junction bases numbered 9, after V lost 5 bases and J lost 3 bases. For the CDR3, the DNA is TGTGCCAGCAGTCCGGAGGACAGGTTAGAAGAGACCCAGTACTTC. This gives the protein CASSPEDRLEETQYF.

The chain uses TRBV6-1 and TRBJ2-3; 9 bases line up with TRBD1. CDR3 length: 15 amino acids. After removal of 6 bases from V and 4 bases from J, the junction contained 8 bases not matched to a gene. CDR1 and CDR2 from the germline V gene are MNHNS and SASEGT. CDR3 nucleotide sequence: TGTGCCAGCAGGGCCGGGGACAGGGACGCAGATACGCAGTATTTT. Translating it yields CASRAGDRDADTQYF.

The chain employs TRBV5-8 and TRBJ1-2; D remains ambiguous. The CDR3 extends over 13 amino acids. V lost 0 bases and J 5 bases, leaving 8 bases between the germline ends. Germline V CDR1 and CDR2: SGHTS, YDEGEE. CDR3 sequence (DNA): TGTGCCAGCAGCTTGGCGTTGATGTATGGCTACACCTTC. Translating it yields CASSLALMYGYTF.

This chain uses TRBV9 with TRBJ2-5; 10 positions agree with TRBD1. The J call is in doubt because the DNA end fits TRBJ2-7 better. CDR1 is SGDLS and CDR2 is YYNGEE in the germline V gene. The CDR3 loop spans 15 amino acids. The CDR3 sequence: CASSVGTGGTYEQYF. Here the CDR3 DNA reads TGTGCCAGCAGCGTAGGGACAGGGGGGACCTACGAGCAGTACTTC.

This clone was counted a single time. The chain carries TRBV27 and TRBJ2-1; TRBD2 matches 7 bases. The CDR3 is 14 amino acids. The trim removed 2 bases at V and 9 bases at J, leaving 7 bases unmatched. Germline CDR1 and CDR2: MNHEY and SMNVEV (reference sequence). The CDR3 region is CASSLGGGAFEQFF. The DNA for the CDR3 is TGTGCCAGCAGTTTAGGGGGGGGAGCTTTTGAGCAGTTCTTC.

The chain couples TRBV9 to TRBJ2-5, with TRBD2 matching over 14 bases. The CDR3 covers 17 residues. Losses at the gene ends were 6 bases for V and 5 bases for J; bases not matched to a gene: 12. The V gene's germline CDR1 is SGDLS and CDR2 YYNGEE. In DNA, the CDR3 is TGTGCCAGCAACCTGAAAGGACTAGCGGGGGGCCAGGAGACCCAGTACTTC. Residues: CASNLKGLAGGQETQYF.